This note documents a single TCR beta chain sequence. Its antigen is still unknown. These data belong to a study of T cell repertoires in cytomegalovirus infection. For the study at large: Public TCR beta signatures provided an indication of both CMV infection and a matching HLA type.

TCRdb fed the reads into MiXCR, producing one record per CDR3 protein. The sample shows about 310,000 distinct CDR3 sequences, approximately 25% of them seen only once. The CDR3 runs to 19 residues. Germline assignment: CDR1 LGHNA and CDR2 YSLEER. The V end lost 1 base, the J end lost 2 bases, and 24 bases lay between the germline ends. The sequencing here drew on cultured PBMCs, taken from culture after CMV antigen stimulation. The V gene is TRBV4-3, the J gene TRBJ2-7; D may be TRBD1 (6 bases). This clonotype originated in a human donor in good health (CMV status not recorded). Some clones in this sample may be carry-over from other donors' samples. The CDR3 spells CASSQVGGFRDICPYEQYF. In DNA, the CDR3 is TGCGCCAGCAGCCAAGTGGGCGGGTTCCGGGACATATGCCCCTACGAGCAGTACTTC.